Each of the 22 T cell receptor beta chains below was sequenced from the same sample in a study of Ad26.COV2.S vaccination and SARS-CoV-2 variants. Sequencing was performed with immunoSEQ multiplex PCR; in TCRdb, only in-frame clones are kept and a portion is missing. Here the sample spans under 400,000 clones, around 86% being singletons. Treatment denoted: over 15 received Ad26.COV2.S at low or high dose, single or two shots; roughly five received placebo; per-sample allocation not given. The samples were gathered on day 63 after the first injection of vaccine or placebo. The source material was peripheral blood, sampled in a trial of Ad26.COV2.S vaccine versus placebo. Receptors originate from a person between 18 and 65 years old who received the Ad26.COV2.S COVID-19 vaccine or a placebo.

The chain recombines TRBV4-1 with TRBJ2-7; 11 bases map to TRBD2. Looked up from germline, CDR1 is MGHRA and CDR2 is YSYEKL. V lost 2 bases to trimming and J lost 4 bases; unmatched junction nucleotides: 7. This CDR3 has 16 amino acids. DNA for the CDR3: TGCGCCAGCAGCCAACTACTGGGGACTAGCGGTTACGAGCAGTACTTC. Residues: CASSQLLGTSGYEQYF.

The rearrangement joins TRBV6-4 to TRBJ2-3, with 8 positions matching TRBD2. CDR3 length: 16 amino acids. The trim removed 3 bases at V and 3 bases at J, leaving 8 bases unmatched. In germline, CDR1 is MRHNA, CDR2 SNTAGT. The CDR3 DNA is TGTGCCAGCAGTGAGACGACGGGGGGGGCTACAGATACGCAGTATTTT. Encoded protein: CASSETTGGATDTQYF.

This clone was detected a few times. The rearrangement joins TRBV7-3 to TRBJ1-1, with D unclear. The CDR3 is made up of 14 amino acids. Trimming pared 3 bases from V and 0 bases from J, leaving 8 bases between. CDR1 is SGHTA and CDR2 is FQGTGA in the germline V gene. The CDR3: CASSFRQLNTEAFF. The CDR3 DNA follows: TGTGCCAGCAGCTTCCGACAACTGAACACTGAAGCTTTCTTT.

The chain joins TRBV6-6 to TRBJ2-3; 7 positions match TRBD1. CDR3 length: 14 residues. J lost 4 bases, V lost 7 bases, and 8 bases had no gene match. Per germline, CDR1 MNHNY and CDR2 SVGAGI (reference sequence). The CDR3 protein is CASNRDRVSDTQYF. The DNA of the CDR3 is TGTGCCAGCAACCGAGACAGGGTCTCAGATACGCAGTATTTT.

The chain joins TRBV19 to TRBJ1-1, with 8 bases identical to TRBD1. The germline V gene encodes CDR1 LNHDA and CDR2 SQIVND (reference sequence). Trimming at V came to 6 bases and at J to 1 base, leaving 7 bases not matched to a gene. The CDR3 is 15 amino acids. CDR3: CASRGSGTGNTEAFF. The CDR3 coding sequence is TGTGCCAGTAGGGGGTCCGGGACAGGGAACACTGAAGCTTTCTTT.

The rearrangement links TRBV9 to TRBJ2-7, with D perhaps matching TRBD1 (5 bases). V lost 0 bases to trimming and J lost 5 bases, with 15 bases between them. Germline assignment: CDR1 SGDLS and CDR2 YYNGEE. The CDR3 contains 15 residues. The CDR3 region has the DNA TGTGCCAGCAGCGTAGGTGGTCAGGCCAGGGACGAGCAGTACTTC. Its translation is CASSVGGQARDEQYF.

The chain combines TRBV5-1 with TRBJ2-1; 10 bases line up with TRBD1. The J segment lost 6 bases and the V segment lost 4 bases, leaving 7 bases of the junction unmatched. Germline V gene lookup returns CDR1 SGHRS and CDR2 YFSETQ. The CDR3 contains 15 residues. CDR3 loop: CASSSSTGGSNEQFF. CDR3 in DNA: TGCGCCAGCAGCAGTTCGACAGGGGGCTCCAATGAGCAGTTCTTC.

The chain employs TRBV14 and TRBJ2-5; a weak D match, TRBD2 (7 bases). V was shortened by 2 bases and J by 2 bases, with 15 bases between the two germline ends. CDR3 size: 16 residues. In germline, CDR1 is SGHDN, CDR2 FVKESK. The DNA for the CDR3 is TGTGCCAGCAGCCAACGGGGGCGGGGGTTACAAGAGACCCAGTACTTC. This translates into CASSQRGRGLQETQYF. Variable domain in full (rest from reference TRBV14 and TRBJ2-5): EAGVTQFPSHSVIEKGQTVTLRCDPISGHDNLYWYRRVMGKEIKFLLHFVKESKQDESGMPNNRFLAERTGGTYSTLKVQPAELEDSGVYFCASSQRGRGLQETQYFGPGTRLLVL.

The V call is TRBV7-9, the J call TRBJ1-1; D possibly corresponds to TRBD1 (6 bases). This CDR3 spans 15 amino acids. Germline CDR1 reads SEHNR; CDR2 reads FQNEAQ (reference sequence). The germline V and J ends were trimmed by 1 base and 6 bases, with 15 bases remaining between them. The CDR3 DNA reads TGTGCCAGCAGCTTAGACGGGTGGGGGGCCCCTGAAGCTTTCTTT. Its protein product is CASSLDGWGAPEAFF.

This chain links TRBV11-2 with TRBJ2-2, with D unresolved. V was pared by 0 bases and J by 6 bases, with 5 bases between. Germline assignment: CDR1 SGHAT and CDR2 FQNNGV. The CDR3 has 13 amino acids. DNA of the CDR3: TGTGCCAGCAGCTTAGAACGGGCCGGGGAGCTGTTTTTT. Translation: CASSLERAGELFF.

This CDR3 is CASNPGDSNQPQHF. The CDR3, as DNA: TGTGCCAGCAACCCAGGGGATAGCAATCAGCCCCAGCATTTT. V gene TRBV7-2 combines with J gene TRBJ1-5; perhaps TRBD1 as D (6 bases). Germline CDR1 and CDR2: SGHTA and FQGNSA. The CDR3 spans 14 residues. Trimming pared 7 bases from V and 0 bases from J, leaving 10 bases between. The full variable domain, its missing parts supplied by reference TRBV7-2 and TRBJ1-5, is GAGVSQSPSNKVTEKGKDVELRCDPISGHTALYWYRQSLGQGLEFLIYFQGNSAPDKSGLPSDRFSAERTGGSVSTLTIQRTQQEDSAVYLCASNPGDSNQPQHFGDGTRLSIL.

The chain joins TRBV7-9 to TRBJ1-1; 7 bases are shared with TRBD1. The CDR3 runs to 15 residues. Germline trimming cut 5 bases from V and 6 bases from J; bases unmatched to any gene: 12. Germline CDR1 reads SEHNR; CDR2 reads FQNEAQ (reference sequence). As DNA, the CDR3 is TGTGCCAGCAGCCCCATAACAGGGGAGGGAGCTGAAGCTTTCTTT. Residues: CASSPITGEGAEAFF.

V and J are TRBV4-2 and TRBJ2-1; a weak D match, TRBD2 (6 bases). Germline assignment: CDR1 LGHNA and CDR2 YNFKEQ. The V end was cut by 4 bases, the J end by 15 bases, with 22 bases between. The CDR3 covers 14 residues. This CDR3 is CASSPMPGLRDLFF. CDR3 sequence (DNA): TGTGCCAGCAGCCCTATGCCGGGACTCCGGGACCTGTTCTTC.

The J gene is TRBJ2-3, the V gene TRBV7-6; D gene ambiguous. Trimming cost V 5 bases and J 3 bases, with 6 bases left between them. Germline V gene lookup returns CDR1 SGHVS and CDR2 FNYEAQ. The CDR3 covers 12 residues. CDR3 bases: TGTGCCAGCAGCGCAAAAACAGATACGCAGTATTTT. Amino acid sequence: CASSAKTDTQYF.

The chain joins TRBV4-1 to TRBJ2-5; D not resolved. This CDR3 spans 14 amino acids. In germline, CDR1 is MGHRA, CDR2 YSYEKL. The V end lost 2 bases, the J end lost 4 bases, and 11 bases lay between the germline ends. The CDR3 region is CASSQIVGLETQYF. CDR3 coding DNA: TGCGCCAGCAGCCAAATAGTGGGGTTAGAGACCCAGTACTTC.

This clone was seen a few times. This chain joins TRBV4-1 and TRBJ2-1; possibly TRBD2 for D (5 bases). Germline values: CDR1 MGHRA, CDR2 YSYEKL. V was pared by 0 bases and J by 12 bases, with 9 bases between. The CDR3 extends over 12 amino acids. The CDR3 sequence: CASSQEGEGQFF. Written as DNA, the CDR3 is TGCGCCAGCAGCCAAGAGGGAGAGGGGCAGTTCTTC.

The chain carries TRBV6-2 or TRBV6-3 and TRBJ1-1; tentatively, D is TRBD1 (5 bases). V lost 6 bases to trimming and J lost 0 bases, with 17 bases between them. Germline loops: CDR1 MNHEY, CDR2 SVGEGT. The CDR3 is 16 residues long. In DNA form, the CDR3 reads TGTGCCAGCAGCCCCACCTTGGACATTCTGAACACTGAAGCTTTCTTT. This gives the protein CASSPTLDILNTEAFF.

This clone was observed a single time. The CDR3 nucleotides read TGTGCCAGCAGCGCACAGGACCATAATTCACCCCTCCACTTT. Protein: CASSAQDHNSPLHF. The rearrangement uses TRBV9 and TRBJ1-6; tentatively, D is TRBD1 (5 bases). The CDR3 consists of 14 residues. The germline V gene has CDR1 SGDLS and CDR2 YYNGEE. V was clipped by 3 bases and J by 5 bases, with 9 bases between them.

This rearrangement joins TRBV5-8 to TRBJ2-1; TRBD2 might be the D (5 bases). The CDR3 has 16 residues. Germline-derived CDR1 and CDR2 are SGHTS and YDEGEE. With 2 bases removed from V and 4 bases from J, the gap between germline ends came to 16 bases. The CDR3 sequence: CASSLIGGLKYNEQFF. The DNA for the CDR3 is TGTGCCAGCAGCTTAATCGGCGGACTCAAGTACAATGAGCAGTTCTTC.

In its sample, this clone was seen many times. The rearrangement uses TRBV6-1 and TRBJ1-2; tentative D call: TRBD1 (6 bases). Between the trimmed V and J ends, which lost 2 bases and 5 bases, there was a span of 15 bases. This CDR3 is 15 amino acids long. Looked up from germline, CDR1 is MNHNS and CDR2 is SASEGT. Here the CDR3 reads CASSESRGAQYGYTF. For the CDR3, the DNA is TGTGCCAGCAGTGAATCCCGGGGGGCACAGTATGGCTACACCTTC.

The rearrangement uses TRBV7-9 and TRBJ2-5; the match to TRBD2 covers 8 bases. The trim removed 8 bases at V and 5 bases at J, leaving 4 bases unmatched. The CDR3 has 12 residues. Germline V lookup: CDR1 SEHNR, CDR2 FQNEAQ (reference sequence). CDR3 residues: CASAGGEETQYF. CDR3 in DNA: TGTGCCAGCGCGGGGGGCGAGGAGACCCAGTACTTC.

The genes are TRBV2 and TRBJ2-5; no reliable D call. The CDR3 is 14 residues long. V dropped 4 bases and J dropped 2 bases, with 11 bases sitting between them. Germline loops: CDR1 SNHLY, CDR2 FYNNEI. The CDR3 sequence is CASSVIAIQETQYF. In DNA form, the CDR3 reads TGTGCCAGCAGTGTGATAGCCATACAAGAGACCCAGTACTTC.